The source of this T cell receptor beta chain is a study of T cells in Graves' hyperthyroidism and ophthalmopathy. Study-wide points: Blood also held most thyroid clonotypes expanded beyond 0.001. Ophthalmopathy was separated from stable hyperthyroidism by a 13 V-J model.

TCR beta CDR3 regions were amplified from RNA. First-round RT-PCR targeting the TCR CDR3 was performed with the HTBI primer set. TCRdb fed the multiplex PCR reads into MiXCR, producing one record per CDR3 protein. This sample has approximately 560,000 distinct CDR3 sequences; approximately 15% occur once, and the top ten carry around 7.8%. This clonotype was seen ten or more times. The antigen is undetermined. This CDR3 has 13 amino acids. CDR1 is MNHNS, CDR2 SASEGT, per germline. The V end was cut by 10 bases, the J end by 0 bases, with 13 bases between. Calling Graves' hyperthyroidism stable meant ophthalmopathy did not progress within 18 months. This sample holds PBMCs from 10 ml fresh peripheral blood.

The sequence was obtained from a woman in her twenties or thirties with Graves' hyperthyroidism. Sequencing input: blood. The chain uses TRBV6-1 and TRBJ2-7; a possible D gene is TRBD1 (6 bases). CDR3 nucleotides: TGTGCCACTCCGGACAGCAACTCCTACGAGCAGTACTTC. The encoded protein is CATPDSNSYEQYF.